What follows are 13 T cell receptor beta chains derived from one specimen sequenced in a study of cytomegalovirus exposure and HLA in healthy donors. PCR was performed using 60 Vbeta and 13 Jbeta primers. The repertoire was sequenced with immunoSEQ multiplex PCR; TCRdb's copy has only in-frame clones and lacks some. Of roughly 120,000 clones in the sample, roughly 80% were seen once. Sequences were obtained from PBMCs. All receptors come from a man aged 45-65 years in good health and CMV-seropositive.

CDR3 DNA: TGTGCCTGGAGTGTACGGGCTGAAGCTTTCTTT. This gives the protein CAWSVRAEAFF. The V gene is TRBV30, the J gene TRBJ1-1, with unresolved D. V gave up 0 bases and J gave up 6 bases, with 5 bases separating them. The CDR3 has 11 amino acids. Germline CDR1 is GTSNPN and CDR2 is SVGIG (reference sequence).

The chain carries TRBV9 and TRBJ2-5; D not resolved. The CDR3 extends over 15 amino acids. CDR1 is SGDLS, CDR2 YYNGEE, per germline. V lost 0 bases to trimming and J lost 4 bases, with 13 bases between them. In nucleotides, the CDR3 is TGTGCCAGCAGCGTAGGGCAGGCAAACGGAGAGACCCAGTACTTC. It codes for CASSVGQANGETQYF. Combining the CDR3 with reference TRBV9 and TRBJ2-5 gives the whole variable domain DSGVTQTPKHLITATGQRVTLRCSPRSGDLSVYWYQQSLDQGLQFLIQYYNGEERAKGNILERFSAQQFPDLHSELNLSSLELGDSALYFCASSVGQANGETQYFGPGTRLLVL.

The gene calls are TRBV2 and TRBJ1-2; 8 bases align to TRBD1. Germline CDR1 reads SNHLY; CDR2 reads FYNNEI. V dropped 3 bases and J dropped 3; count of bases not matched to a gene: 0. The CDR3 has 13 residues. Here the CDR3 reads CASSEGQDYGYTF. The CDR3 coding sequence is TGTGCCAGCAGTGAGGGACAGGACTATGGCTACACCTTC.

This clone showed up just a few times. V usage is TRBV6-5 and J usage is TRBJ1-5; a possible D gene is TRBD1 (6 bases). With 2 bases removed from V and 6 bases from J, the gap between germline ends came to 8 bases. Germline V gene data show CDR1 as MNHEY and CDR2 as SVGAGI. This CDR3 is built from 13 residues. The CDR3 bases are TGTGCCAGCAGTTACAGGGGGGGTCAGCCCCAGCATTTT. Its translation is CASSYRGGQPQHF.

This chain uses TRBV19 with TRBJ1-4, with D perhaps matching TRBD1 (5 bases). V lost 5 bases to trimming and J lost 0 bases, with 10 bases between them. In germline, CDR1 is LNHDA, CDR2 SQIVND (reference sequence). CDR3 size: 15 residues. CDR3 residues: CASSLRGSTNEKLFF. DNA for the CDR3: TGTGCCAGTAGTCTTAGGGGATCAACTAATGAAAAACTGTTTTTT.

The rearrangement links TRBV5-1 to TRBJ1-2; no clear D. Trimming took 2 bases from V and 2 from J, leaving 7 bases between them. From germline, CDR1 is SGHRS and CDR2 YFSETQ. This CDR3 is 13 amino acids long. In nucleotides, the CDR3 is TGCGCCAGCAGCTTCGACGGGAACTATGGCTACACCTTC. This translates into CASSFDGNYGYTF.

This clone was observed a single time. V is TRBV19 and J is TRBJ1-4; D possibly corresponds to TRBD1 (5 bases). Germline-derived CDR1 and CDR2 are LNHDA and SQIVND (reference sequence). V lost 2 bases and J 16 bases, leaving 17 bases between the germline ends. The CDR3 runs to 13 residues. The DNA of the CDR3 is TGTGCCAGTAGTATAAGGGAGGGGCTTCTCCAGTTTTTT. Translating gives CASSIREGLLQFF.

This clone has just one count. This chain joins TRBV29-1 and TRBJ2-7, with 8 bases aligning to TRBD2. Germline loops: CDR1 SQVTM, CDR2 ANQGSEA. J was trimmed by 5 bases and V by 5 bases; bases with no gene match: 11. CDR3 length: 14 amino acids. The CDR3 DNA reads TGCAGCGTTTCGAGCGGGAGAGCGACCCACGAGCAGTACTTC. Translated, it gives CSVSSGRATHEQYF.

This chain connects TRBV14 to TRBJ2-2; 8 nucleotides line up with TRBD1. From germline, CDR1 is SGHDN and CDR2 FVKESK. This CDR3 has 16 residues. V shed 4 bases, J shed 0 bases, and the junction held 4 bases outside the gene matches. In DNA form, the CDR3 reads TGTGCCAGCAGCCCAGGGGGCACGACGAACACCGGGGAGCTGTTTTTT. Its protein product is CASSPGGTTNTGELFF.

The CDR3 sequence is CAWGWGLAETQYF. Written as DNA, the CDR3 is TGTGCCTGGGGCTGGGGACTAGCAGAGACCCAGTACTTC. The chain carries TRBV30 and TRBJ2-5; 9 bases are a match to TRBD2. V dropped 5 bases and J dropped 4; count of bases not matched to a gene: 5. This CDR3 region has 13 residues. In germline, CDR1 is GTSNPN, CDR2 SVGIG (reference sequence). The full variable domain, its missing parts supplied by reference TRBV30 and TRBJ2-5, is SQTIHQWPATLVQPVGSPLSLECTVEGTSNPNLYWYRQAAGRGLQLLFYSVGIGQISSEVPQNLSASRPQDRQFILSSKKLLLSDSGFYLCAWGWGLAETQYFGPGTRLLVL.

The chain couples TRBV28 to TRBJ2-7, with D perhaps TRBD2 (6 bases). The germline gives CDR1 MDHEN, CDR2 SYDVKM. CDR3 length equals 14 residues. Trimming removed 4 bases at V and 6 bases at J, with 16 bases between. The CDR3 DNA sequence: TGTGCCAGCAGTTGGGGCGGGGTTTCGTCCGAGCAGTACTTC. It is translated as CASSWGGVSSEQYF. Full variable domain (remainder filled in from reference TRBV28 and TRBJ2-7): DVKVTQSSRYLVKRTGEKVFLECVQDMDHENMFWYRQDPGLGLRLIYFSYDVKMKEKGDIPEGYSVSREKKERFSLILESASTNQTSMYLCASSWGGVSSEQYFGPGTRLTVT.

The genes are TRBV5-6 and TRBJ2-7, with TRBD2 identical over 9 bases. This CDR3 region has 15 residues. Trimming at V came to 2 bases and at J to 7 bases, leaving 10 bases not matched to a gene. Looked up from germline, CDR1 is SGHDT and CDR2 is YYEEEE. The CDR3 is CASSFRTSVFLEQYF. The DNA of the CDR3 is TGTGCCAGCAGCTTTAGGACTAGCGTGTTTCTGGAGCAGTACTTC.

CDR3 region: CASSPQGNQPQHF. The CDR3 nucleotides are TGTGCCAGCAGTCCTCAGGGAAATCAGCCCCAGCATTTT. V and J are TRBV6-5 and TRBJ1-5, with D tentatively TRBD1 (5 bases). Deletions cut 5 bases from V and 4 bases from J, with 9 bases between. The CDR3 is 13 residues long. CDR1 and CDR2 from the germline V gene are MNHEY and SVGAGI.